Listed below are T cell receptor beta chains from one sample, sequenced in a study of T-cell memory formation after mild COVID-19. TCRdb called the 5' RACE reads again in MiXCR, with one record for every CDR3 protein. Of roughly 310,000 distinct CDR3 sequences listed, about 15% were seen once; the top ten hold about a fifth. The sample consisted of PBMCs or a T cell subset sorted from them (not recorded which). The receptors were sampled from a man between 18 and 29 years old who had mild COVID-19 (a few samples of this study predate the infection). Cell type and time point are not known. Each CDR3 is given without its conserved first and last residue.

V	J	CDR3
TRBV6-5	TRBJ1-1	ASSYRAGVREAF
TRBV7-2	TRBJ2-3	ASSLTGGPSDTQY
TRBV7-9	TRBJ1-4	ASSPFEKLF
TRBV10-3	TRBJ2-2	AISEQGDGGELF
TRBV5-1	TRBJ2-1	ASSLPLSSGGGSYNEQF
TRBV7-2	TRBJ1-2	ASNLNIMEGNYGYT
TRBV7-9	TRBJ2-5	ASSPGVSQGQETQY
TRBV5-1	TRBJ1-1	ASSGGNTEAF
TRBV2	TRBJ2-1	ASSEKHEQF
TRBV4-1	TRBJ1-6	ASSHPHGRNSPLH
TRBV3-1	TRBJ1-5	ASSQSNLDQPQH
TRBV5-5	TRBJ2-7	ASSLQGAGQY
TRBV9	TRBJ2-5	ASSGPGQRETQY
TRBV10-3	TRBJ2-2	AISVGGTGELF
TRBV11-2	TRBJ1-2	ASSPRGDVYGYT
TRBV6-2/TRBV6-3	TRBJ2-3	ASSYGGSTDTQY
TRBV27	TRBJ2-7	ASSWGRDYEQY
TRBV4-1	TRBJ2-3	ASSQVAGLAGATADTQY
TRBV18	TRBJ2-7	ASSRGEGSYEQY
TRBV5-1	TRBJ2-5	ASSLGLELRFQETQY
TRBV5-1	TRBJ2-1	ASSPQVRTYNEQF
TRBV7-2	TRBJ1-5	ASSQGGQYNQPQH
TRBV12-3/TRBV12-4	TRBJ2-7	ASVLGTGEQY
TRBV7-9	TRBJ2-5	ASSLTTLLETQY
TRBV10-3	TRBJ1-5	AISGAGGLQGGFNQPQH
TRBV7-3	TRBJ2-5	ASSFGGPQTQY
TRBV6-4	TRBJ2-3	ASSDSSGAADTQY
TRBV29-1	TRBJ1-2	SVATPGQGGYGYT
TRBV20-1	TRBJ1-2	SASDRETNYGYT
TRBV2	TRBJ1-2	ASSEGVWGYT
TRBV20-1	TRBJ1-5	SATATGDLRAQH
TRBV23-1	TRBJ2-1	GGDNEQF
TRBV20-1	TRBJ2-3	SAASGSTDTQY
TRBV19	TRBJ1-1	AAHRGGRGTEAF
TRBV7-2	TRBJ2-5	ASSFLGAETQY
TRBV25-1	TRBJ2-7	ASSVAGTYEQY
TRBV2	TRBJ2-2	AIRAANTGELF
TRBV28	TRBJ1-2	ASSLMGTGHYGYT
TRBV19	TRBJ1-2	ASSIGQLDGYT
TRBV12-3/TRBV12-4	TRBJ2-1	ASSVAEAYNEQF
TRBV6-2/TRBV6-3	TRBJ1-1	ASSLLRSEAF
TRBV7-9	TRBJ2-3	ASSQLGQRRTDTQY
TRBV27	TRBJ1-1	ASSHRGLTEAF
TRBV12-3/TRBV12-4	TRBJ2-5	ASSFVLAKETQY
TRBV7-2	TRBJ2-7	ASSPLGLASS
TRBV7-9	TRBJ1-1	ASSLGRTGTEAF
TRBV7-8	TRBJ1-2	ASSRGWVGYGYT
TRBV20-1	TRBJ2-7	SAIRPATDYEQY
TRBV4-1	TRBJ1-5	ASSSPYREGGQPQH
TRBV7-3	TRBJ2-1	ASSLSSQNEQF
TRBV15	TRBJ2-3	ATSQLAGGMTDTQY
TRBV20-1	TRBJ2-5	SAGRWPQETQY
TRBV12-3/TRBV12-4	TRBJ2-3	ASSRGTRGPSTQY
TRBV7-2	TRBJ2-7	ASSLAEQIEQY
TRBV10-3	TRBJ2-5	ATQATGSEETQY
TRBV20-1	TRBJ2-3	SAAGRGGRTDTQY
TRBV5-1	TRBJ2-3	ASSLAPGLARTDTQY
TRBV6-2/TRBV6-3	TRBJ1-4	ASSPIDRGQEKLF
TRBV7-9	TRBJ1-1	ASSRRGGLTEAF
TRBV30	TRBJ1-1	AWGRVGEGKTEAF